This T cell receptor (beta chain) appears in the sequencing data of a study of T-cell memory formation after mild COVID-19. Whole-study results and caveats: Clones contracting across day 15 to 85 had a balanced CD4/CD8 profile; later expanding clones leaned CD4+.

On this clonotype: Its antigen is currently unknown.

This CDR3 has 15 residues. CDR1 and CDR2 (germline): SGHTA, FQGTGA. V lost 0 bases and J lost 2, with 10 bases in between. TCRdb reprocessed the 5' RACE reads via MiXCR and lists one record per CDR3 protein. The table has about 210,000 distinct CDR3 sequences, roughly 10% seen once. Sequencing was performed on PBMCs or a T cell subset sorted from them (not recorded which). The rearrangement joins TRBV7-3 to TRBJ2-5; tentative D call: TRBD1 (6 bases). The sequence came from a man younger than 30 who had mild COVID-19 (a few samples of this study predate the infection). Cell type and time point are not known. CDR3 loop: CASSLTGTRQETQYF. DNA of the CDR3: TGTGCCAGCAGCTTAACGGGGACACGACAAGAGACCCAGTACTTC.